The 11 T cell receptor beta chains presented below share a single source sample, sequenced in a study of cytomegalovirus exposure and HLA in healthy donors (dated by TCRdb to between 2016 and 2019). To prepare the library, the immunoSEQ multiplex PCR assay was applied. For the multiplex PCR, a mixture combining 60 forward primers for TCR Vbeta segments and 13 reverse primers for TCR Jbeta segments was used. TCRdb re-hosts the immuneACCESS table, in-frame sequences only. Its copies lack some clones; in the studies checked, an unresolved V gene accounts for under half of them, and the cause for the rest is not known. In this sample the table shows 150,000 to 200,000 clones, roughly nine tenths of which occur a single time. The ten most abundant clones make up 0.85% of the sample. The sample comprised PBMCs. These receptors came from a woman aged 30 to 39 in good health and CMV-seronegative.

Note on this clone: Different DNA sequences within this sample yield the same CDR3. The genes are TRBV4-1 and TRBJ2-5; 7 positions agree with TRBD2. The CDR3 extends over 19 amino acids. The germline V gene has CDR1 MGHRA and CDR2 YSYEKL. The J segment lost 2 bases and the V segment lost 0 bases, leaving 15 bases of the junction unmatched. The CDR3 loop reads CASSQDAPGLRRGQETQYF. The DNA for the CDR3 is TGCGCCAGCAGCCAAGATGCCCCGGGACTACGACGGGGGCAAGAGACCCAGTACTTC.

The chain recombines TRBV20-1 with TRBJ2-1; the D gene is possibly TRBD1 (6 bases). The V gene lost 5 bases and the J gene lost 14 bases, with 16 bases spanning the gap. Germline assignment: CDR1 DFQATT and CDR2 SNEGSKA (reference sequence). The CDR3 consists of 11 residues. CDR3 nucleotide sequence: TGCAGTGCTTGGGACACCACGTCGAAGTTCTTC. It yields the protein CSAWDTTSKFF.

The CDR3 is CASSRDRGAYEQYF. CDR3 nucleotide sequence: TGTGCCAGCAGCAGGGACAGGGGCGCGTACGAGCAGTACTTC. The rearrangement joins TRBV27 to TRBJ2-7, with TRBD1 identical over 10 bases. Germline CDR1 MNHEY, CDR2 SMNVEV (reference sequence). This CDR3 contains 14 residues. Trimming removed 6 bases from V and 4 bases from J; junction bases left unmatched: 6.

The chain uses TRBV6-1 and TRBJ2-5, with D possibly being TRBD1 (7 bases). Germline CDR1 is MNHNS and CDR2 is SASEGT. This CDR3 region has 12 residues. V lost 6 bases and J lost 5, with 10 bases in between. The CDR3 sequence: CASSQGGETQYF. The CDR3 nucleotides are TGTGCCAGCAGCCAGGGGGGTGAGACCCAGTACTTC.

The chain couples TRBV6-1 to TRBJ2-7, with D possibly matching TRBD2 (5 bases). The CDR3 has 14 residues. Germline V gives CDR1 MNHNS, CDR2 SASEGT. Trimming shortened V by 0 bases and J by 3 bases, and 9 bases separated the two germline ends. The CDR3 loop is CASSEAGDLYEQYF. The CDR3 DNA follows: TGTGCCAGCAGTGAAGCGGGAGACCTCTACGAGCAGTACTTC.

This rearrangement joins TRBV10-3 to TRBJ2-7, with a tentative D call TRBD1 (6 bases). V dropped 2 bases and J dropped 6 bases, with 11 bases sitting between them. This CDR3 region has 13 residues. Germline-derived CDR1 and CDR2 are ENHRY and SYGVKD. CDR3 sequence reads: CAISEDRLIEQYF. The CDR3 bases are TGTGCCATCAGTGAGGACAGGTTAATCGAGCAGTACTTC.

The chain is built from TRBV10-2 and TRBJ2-3; D is possibly TRBD2 (6 bases). The CDR3 length is 15 residues. V shed 5 bases and J shed 1 base, with 13 bases lying between them. Germline-derived CDR1 and CDR2 are WSHSY and SAAADI. The CDR3 protein is CASSSLGGGTDTQYF. The CDR3 nucleotides read TGCGCCAGCAGTTCCCTGGGCGGGGGCACAGATACGCAGTATTTT.

This sequence joins TRBV18 and TRBJ1-4, with a tentative D call TRBD1 (5 bases). Trimming removed 3 bases at V and 0 bases at J, with 11 bases between. Germline values: CDR1 KGHSH, CDR2 LQKENI. The CDR3 sequence is 16 residues long. The CDR3 bases are TGTGCCAGCTCACCTACGCGGGGCACAACTAATGAAAAACTGTTTTTT. As protein: CASSPTRGTTNEKLFF.

The chain recombines TRBV7-2 with TRBJ2-3; TRBD2 agrees at 13 bases. CDR1 and CDR2 from the germline V gene are SGHTA and FQGNSA. This CDR3 is built from 15 residues. Trimming cost V 5 bases and J 4 bases; bases outside gene matches: 3. DNA of the CDR3: TGTGCCAGCAGCCCGGGACTAGCGGGGTCAGATACGCAGTATTTT. As protein: CASSPGLAGSDTQYF.

The rearrangement links TRBV7-2 to TRBJ2-3, with D hard to call. Germline values: CDR1 SGHTA, CDR2 FQGNSA. With 2 bases removed from V and 0 bases from J, the gap between germline ends came to 15 bases. This CDR3 spans 17 amino acids. The CDR3 spells CASSLIAWASSTDTQYF. CDR3 DNA: TGTGCCAGCAGCTTAATCGCGTGGGCTTCTAGCACAGATACGCAGTATTTT.

This clone was seen only once. CDR3: CASSFRPGLPTPQETQYF. The DNA for the CDR3 is TGTGCCAGCAGCTTCCGACCGGGACTACCGACCCCCCAAGAGACCCAGTACTTC. The rearrangement links TRBV7-9 to TRBJ2-5; 7 bases match TRBD2. CDR1 and CDR2 from the germline V gene are SEHNR and FQNEAQ (reference sequence). V gave up 3 bases and J gave up 1 base; unmatched junction bases: 14. This CDR3 region has 18 residues.